These 14 T cell receptor beta chains share one sample of origin, sequenced in a study of shared clonotypes between healthy human individuals. Sequenced by immunoSEQ multiplex PCR; TCRdb stores in-frame clones only, minus some. Among about 2.4 million clones listed, approximately 93% were seen once. Sequenced material: naive CD4+ T cells from PBMCs. As for subset: CD45RA+ positively selected. The receptors were gathered from a man between 18 and 35 years old in good health. Some clones in this sample may be carry-over from other donors' samples.

The CDR3 DNA sequence: TGCGCCAGCAGCCAAACCGGGACAGGGGATGGCTACACCTTC. The encoded protein is CASSQTGTGDGYTF. The rearrangement uses TRBV4-1 and TRBJ1-2; 10 bases line up with TRBD1. Unmatched junction bases numbered 3, after V lost 2 bases and J lost 6 bases. This CDR3 spans 14 amino acids. Germline values: CDR1 MGHRA, CDR2 YSYEKL.

This clone occurred a few times. This chain uses TRBV6-5 with TRBJ1-5; D gene unclear. Trimming took off 2 bases at V and 3 bases at J, with 5 bases between the two ends. The CDR3 is 13 residues long. Germline CDR1 MNHEY, CDR2 SVGAGI. The CDR3 bases are TGTGCCAGCAGTTACGACTTCAATCAGCCCCAGCATTTT. Protein sequence: CASSYDFNQPQHF.

The gene calls are TRBV11-3 and TRBJ2-7; TRBD2 agrees at 8 bases. Losses at the gene ends were 7 bases for V and 5 bases for J; bases not matched to a gene: 19. Germline V CDR1 and CDR2: SGHNT, YENEEA. The CDR3 runs to 17 residues. The CDR3 DNA reads as TGTGCCAGCACCACGTGGACGGGACTAGTCTGTATCCACGAGCAGTACTTC. Translating gives CASTTWTGLVCIHEQYF.

Note on this clone: The sample has other DNA sequences that encode this CDR3 too. The chain has TRBV2 and TRBJ2-7, with D unclear. The germline V gene has CDR1 SNHLY and CDR2 FYNNEI. Trimming pared 8 bases from V and 0 bases from J, leaving 5 bases between. The CDR3 runs 11 residues. The CDR3 sequence: CASSSSYEQYF. CDR3 in DNA: TGTGCCAGCTCATCCTCCTACGAGCAGTACTTC.

The chain employs TRBV13 and TRBJ2-2; D is possibly TRBD1 or TRBD2 (5 bases each). This CDR3 has 14 residues. The V end was cut by 1 base, the J end by 4 bases, with 7 bases between. Germline V gene sequence: CDR1 PRHDT, CDR2 FYEKMQ (reference sequence). Here the CDR3 reads CASSLEGTTGELFF. The CDR3 DNA follows: TGTGCCAGCAGCTTAGAGGGGACCACCGGGGAGCTGTTTTTT.

CDR3 loop: CASSPGAGEETQYF. For the CDR3, the DNA is TGTGCCAGCAGCCCAGGGGCGGGGGAAGAGACCCAGTACTTC. V is TRBV7-2 and J is TRBJ2-5; TRBD2 might be the D (7 bases). The germline CDR1 and CDR2 sequences are SGHTA and FQGNSA. V dropped 5 bases and J dropped 3 bases, with 13 bases sitting between them. The CDR3 is made up of 14 amino acids.

This sequence joins TRBV2 and TRBJ1-1; D unclear. V was clipped by 6 bases and J by 0 bases, with 14 bases between them. From germline, CDR1 is SNHLY and CDR2 FYNNEI. The CDR3 length is 15 residues. The CDR3 sequence: CASSGPTGMNTEAFF. In DNA form, the CDR3 reads TGTGCCAGCAGCGGACCGACCGGGATGAACACTGAAGCTTTCTTT.

The gene calls are TRBV27 and TRBJ2-2; 9 positions match TRBD2. The germline V gene has CDR1 MNHEY and CDR2 SMNVEV (reference sequence). This CDR3 spans 15 amino acids. The V segment lost 6 bases and the J segment 3 bases; nucleotides outside the gene matches: 5. DNA for the CDR3: TGTGCCAGCAGATCTGGACTAGCGTACACCGGGGAGCTGTTTTTT. Translation gives CASRSGLAYTGELFF.

Note on this clone: The sample holds other DNA sequences that translate to the same CDR3. The CDR3 reads CASSYGLAGETQYF. In DNA, the CDR3 is TGTGCCAGCAGTTACGGACTAGCTGGAGAGACCCAGTACTTC. The V call is TRBV6-6, the J call TRBJ2-5; 8 positions agree with TRBD2. The germline gives CDR1 MNHNY, CDR2 SVGAGI (reference sequence). This CDR3 comprises 14 residues. With V trimmed by 2 bases and J by 4 bases, 3 bases remained unmatched.

The chain links TRBV6-5 to TRBJ2-1; TRBD1 is a possible D gene (5 bases). Germline CDR1 MNHEY, CDR2 SVGAGI. The CDR3 extends over 12 amino acids. Trimming cost V 6 bases and J 5 bases, with 8 bases left between them. CDR3 DNA: TGTGCCAGCAGCGACAGAAACAATGAGCAGTTCTTC. Amino acids: CASSDRNNEQFF.

Concerning this clone: The identical CDR3 is also encoded by other nucleotide sequences in the sample. This rearrangement joins TRBV7-2 to TRBJ2-3; D may be TRBD2 (5 bases). CDR1 and CDR2 from the germline V gene are SGHTA and FQGNSA. V gave up 2 bases and J gave up 0 bases, with 9 bases separating them. The CDR3 has 15 residues. The CDR3 protein is CASSLSGTSTDTQYF. In DNA, the CDR3 is TGTGCCAGCAGCTTAAGCGGAACTAGCACAGATACGCAGTATTTT.

As to this clone: The same CDR3 also results from other DNA sequences found in this sample. This chain connects TRBV28 to TRBJ2-7; no reliable D call. CDR1 and CDR2 from the germline V gene are MDHEN and SYDVKM. The CDR3 covers 14 residues. Between the trimmed V and J ends, which lost 1 base and 4 bases, there was a span of 11 bases. The chain's CDR3 is CASSLSPASYEQYF. CDR3 coding DNA: TGTGCCAGCAGTTTATCCCCAGCTAGTTACGAGCAGTACTTC. Looking up the rest from reference TRBV28 and TRBJ2-7 gives the full variable domain: DVKVTQSSRYLVKRTGEKVFLECVQDMDHENMFWYRQDPGLGLRLIYFSYDVKMKEKGDIPEGYSVSREKKERFSLILESASTNQTSMYLCASSLSPASYEQYFGPGTRLTVT.

The rearrangement uses TRBV28 and TRBJ2-1; no firm D call. The CDR3 runs to 13 residues. V was trimmed by 4 bases and J by 9 bases, leaving 13 bases between them. Germline CDR1 MDHEN, CDR2 SYDVKM. CDR3 DNA: TGTGCCAGCAGTTACAGAAGCCCGGGTGAGCAGTTCTTC. This sequence encodes CASSYRSPGEQFF.

The rearrangement joins TRBV27 to TRBJ2-5; the match to TRBD2 covers 7 bases. The CDR3 sequence is 16 residues long. V gave up 6 bases and J gave up 2 bases; unmatched junction bases: 12. Germline CDR1 reads MNHEY; CDR2 reads SMNVEV (reference sequence). The CDR3 reads CASSRRPSGDQETQYF. The CDR3 nucleotides read TGTGCCAGCAGCCGCCGGCCAAGCGGGGATCAAGAGACCCAGTACTTC.